The present T cell receptor (beta chain) was sequenced within a study of shared clonotypes between healthy human individuals. Turning to the study itself: Each donor had three CD4 naive, three CD4 memory, two CD8 naive and one CD8 memory plate.

In the case of this clone: Its antigen is unknown.

Germline loops: CDR1 MGHRA, CDR2 YSYEKL. This CDR3 comprises 16 residues. V lost 3 bases and J 5 bases, leaving 19 bases between the germline ends. Notes on the study in general: Compared with memory subsets, naive subsets generally had larger estimated richness. A few donors shared approximately 5% of their naive CD4 clonotypes.

The data were produced by immunoSEQ multiplex PCR, yet TCRdb's version contains in-frame clones alone and is incomplete. The repertoire holds about 2.3 million clones, with around 93% as singletons. Sequenced: naive CD4+ T cells from PBMCs. The subset was: CD45RA+ positively selected. This TCR was recovered from a young man in good health. Some clones in this sample may be carry-over from other donors' samples. This chain uses TRBV4-1 with TRBJ2-5; D might be TRBD1 or TRBD2, each matching 5 bases. In nucleotides, the CDR3 is TGCGCCAGCAGCCATCGTTCACGGGACCCAGGGGAGACCCAGTACTTC. As protein: CASSHRSRDPGETQYF.